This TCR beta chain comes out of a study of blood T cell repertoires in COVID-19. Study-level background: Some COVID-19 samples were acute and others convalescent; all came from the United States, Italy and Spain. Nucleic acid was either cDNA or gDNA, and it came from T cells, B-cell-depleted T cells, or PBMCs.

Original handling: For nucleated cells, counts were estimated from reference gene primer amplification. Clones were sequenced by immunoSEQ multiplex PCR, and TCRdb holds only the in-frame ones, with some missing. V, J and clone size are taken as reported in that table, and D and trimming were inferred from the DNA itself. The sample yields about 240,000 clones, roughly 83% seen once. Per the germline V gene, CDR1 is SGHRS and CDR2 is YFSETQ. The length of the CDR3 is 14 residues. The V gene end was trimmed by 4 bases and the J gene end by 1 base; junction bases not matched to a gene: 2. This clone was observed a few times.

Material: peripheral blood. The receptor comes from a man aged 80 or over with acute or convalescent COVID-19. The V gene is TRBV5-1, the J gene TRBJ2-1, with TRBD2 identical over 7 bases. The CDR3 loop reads CASSISGSYNEQFF. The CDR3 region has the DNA TGCGCCAGCAGCATTAGCGGGTCCTACAATGAGCAGTTCTTC.